These 6 T cell receptor beta chains originate from one sample sequenced in a study of blood T cell repertoires in COVID-19. The method was immunoSEQ multiplex PCR; TCRdb's version includes in-frame clones alone and lacks a portion of them. The sample carries about 280,000 clones, nearly 90% recorded once. Material: PBMCs or T cells enriched from blood (not recorded which). These receptors originate from a woman aged 55-70 years who had recovered from COVID-19.

The genes are TRBV7-9 and TRBJ1-6, with 11 nucleotides matching TRBD1. J lost 11 bases, V lost 3 bases, and 9 bases had no gene match. Germline assignment: CDR1 SEHNR and CDR2 FQNEAQ (reference sequence). The length of the CDR3 is 16 residues. CDR3 sequence: CASSFGTGGFGTPLHF. The CDR3 DNA follows: TGTGCCAGCAGCTTCGGGACAGGGGGATTTGGGACACCCCTCCACTTT.

The chain links TRBV2 to TRBJ2-7, with TRBD1 identical over 9 bases. V shed 7 bases, J shed 1 base, and the junction held 5 bases outside the gene matches. Germline CDR1 is SNHLY and CDR2 is FYNNEI. The CDR3 runs to 14 residues. Here the CDR3 reads CASTTGTGSYEQYF. CDR3 sequence (DNA): TGTGCCAGCACCACCGGGACAGGGTCCTACGAGCAGTACTTC.

J is TRBJ1-5 and V is TRBV2; D remains unclear. Trimming took 4 bases from V and 4 from J, leaving 11 bases between them. The length of the CDR3 is 14 residues. CDR1 is SNHLY and CDR2 is FYNNEI in the germline V gene. The CDR3 nucleotides read TGTGCCAGCAGTGGTGGCCAGATAAATCAGCCCCAGCATTTT. This gives the protein CASSGGQINQPQHF.

The chain couples TRBV19 to TRBJ1-2, with unresolved D. Looked up from germline, CDR1 is LNHDA and CDR2 is SQIVND (reference sequence). V lost 3 bases and J lost 5, with 22 bases in between. CDR3 size: 17 residues. CDR3 nucleotide sequence: TGTGCCAGTAGTATCCCGCGGGGAAGTGTTTCTGAATATGGCTACACCTTC. Its protein product is CASSIPRGSVSEYGYTF.

The gene calls are TRBV10-3 and TRBJ2-7; tentatively, D is TRBD2 (5 bases). The CDR3 runs 15 residues. Germline CDR1 and CDR2: ENHRY and SYGVKD. V was shortened by 4 bases and J by 2 bases, with 15 bases between the two germline ends. The chain's CDR3 is CAISVHGGQTYEQYF. DNA for the CDR3: TGTGCCATCAGTGTCCATGGAGGCCAAACCTACGAGCAGTACTTC.

This clone was observed a single time. V usage is TRBV28 and J usage is TRBJ1-2; 7 bases fit TRBD1. Germline CDR1 is MDHEN and CDR2 is SYDVKM. V lost 8 bases, J lost 5 bases, and 11 bases stayed unmatched. This CDR3 spans 14 amino acids. CDR3 region: CASGPTGVRYGYTF. The DNA of the CDR3 is TGTGCCAGCGGCCCCACAGGGGTGAGATATGGCTACACCTTC.